What follows describes a single T cell receptor beta chain. The antigen is unknown. The junction shows a germline mismatch at one end, possibly a read error. The data were obtained in a study of T cell repertoires in cytomegalovirus infection. A single record per CDR3 protein comes from TCRdb applying MiXCR to the reads. This sample carries fewer than 1,000,000 distinct CDR3 sequences, approximately 31% of them seen once, and the ten largest clones take around 15%. CDR3 length: 13 residues. Germline lookup yields CDR1 MGHRA and CDR2 YSYEKL. The sample consisted of cultured CD8+ T cells from PBMCs, taken from culture after CMV antigen stimulation. The sequence came from a human donor in good health (CMV status not recorded). Some clones in this sample may be carry-over from other donors' samples. J is TRBJ2-1 and V is TRBV4-1; D not certain. CDR3 loop: CAGSQSQVNEQFF. Written as DNA, the CDR3 is TGCGCCGGCAGCCAATCCCAGGTCAATGAGCAGTTCTTC.